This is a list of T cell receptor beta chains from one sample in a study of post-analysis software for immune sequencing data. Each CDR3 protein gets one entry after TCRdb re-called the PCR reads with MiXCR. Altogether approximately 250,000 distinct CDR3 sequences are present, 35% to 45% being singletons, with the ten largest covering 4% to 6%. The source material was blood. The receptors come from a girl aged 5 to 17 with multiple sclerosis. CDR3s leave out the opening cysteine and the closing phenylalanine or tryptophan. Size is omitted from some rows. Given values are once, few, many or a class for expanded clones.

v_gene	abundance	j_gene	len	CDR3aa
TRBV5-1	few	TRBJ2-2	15	ASSARGDRGLTGELF
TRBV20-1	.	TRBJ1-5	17	SARDHKDGGRLSNQPRH
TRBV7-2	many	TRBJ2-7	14	ASSPAPGTQGHEQY
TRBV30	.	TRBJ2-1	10	AWTFRSNEQF
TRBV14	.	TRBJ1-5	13	ASSHQGMSNQPQH
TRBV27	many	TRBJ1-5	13	ASSLLGGGNQPQH
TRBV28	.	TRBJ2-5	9	ASTYRETQY
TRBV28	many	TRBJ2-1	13	ASASGVGPYNEQF
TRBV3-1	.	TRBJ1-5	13	ASSQTGMSNQPQH
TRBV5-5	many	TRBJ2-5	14	TSSSDHRLGGETQY
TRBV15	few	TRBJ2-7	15	ATSRDLVAGGSYEQY
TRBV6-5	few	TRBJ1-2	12	ASSYDTTNYGYT
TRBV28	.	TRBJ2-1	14	ASNGEGGPSYNEQF
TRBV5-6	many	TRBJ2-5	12	ASSPTSLGETQY
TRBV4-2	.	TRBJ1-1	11	ASSQEGTPKAF
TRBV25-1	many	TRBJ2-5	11	ASRHGSQETQY
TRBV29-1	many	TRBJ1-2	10	SVARQGGGYT
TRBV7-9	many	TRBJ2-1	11	ASSLVRFNEQF
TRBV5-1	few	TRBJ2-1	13	ASSLGRRDHNEQF
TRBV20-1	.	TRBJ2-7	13	SAPRRDRRTYEQY
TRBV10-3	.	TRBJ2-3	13	AISSSEKSTDTQY
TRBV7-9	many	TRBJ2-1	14	ASSSGGIGSSNEQF